Listed here is a single T cell receptor (beta chain). These data belong to a study of Ad26.COV2.S vaccination and SARS-CoV-2 variants. The treatment was: 15 to 20 received Ad26.COV2.S at low or high dose, single or two shots; roughly five received placebo; per-sample allocation not given. Sampling took place 63 days after the first vaccine or placebo injection. The V end was cut by 5 bases, the J end by 5 bases, with 19 bases between. Germline V gives CDR1 MDHEN, CDR2 SYDVKM. The CDR3 consists of 15 residues. Some clones are missing from TCRdb's copy, which holds only in-frame ones; the method was immunoSEQ multiplex PCR. The sample carries around 340,000 clones, 75% to 90% recorded once.

V is TRBV28 and J is TRBJ2-7; possibly TRBD2 for D (6 bases). The receptor was derived from a person aged 18-60 years who received the Ad26.COV2.S COVID-19 vaccine or a placebo. Sequencing used peripheral blood, obtained in a trial of Ad26.COV2.S vaccine versus placebo. The CDR3 reads CASSPRDSPRDEQYF. The CDR3 region has the DNA TGTGCCAGCAGTCCTCGGGACTCTCCACGTGACGAGCAGTACTTC.